This TCR beta chain is from a study of T cell responses to AZD1222 COVID-19 vaccine. Whole-study findings and limits: Two AZD1222 doses significantly raised spike-specific TCR breadth and depth over controls. Spike-wide vaccine-associated CD4 TCRs dominated at 160-218 and 743-854.

As for this clone: As yet, its antigen is unknown.

The protocol was immunoSEQ multiplex PCR, while the TCRdb copy is restricted to in-frame clones and leaves out a portion. Seen here are 65,000 to 80,000 clones, 88% observed once, and the top ten hold more than 4%. Trimming took off 1 base at V and 5 bases at J, with 11 bases between the two ends. Per the germline V gene, CDR1 is LGHNA and CDR2 is YSLEER. The CDR3 spans 14 residues. The chain couples TRBV4-3 to TRBJ2-5; D is tentatively TRBD1 or TRBD2 (5 bases each). The material was peripheral blood, obtained 28 days after the second dose of the MenACWY control vaccine. The sequence derives from an adult who received the MenACWY meningococcal vaccine as a control. The CDR3 region is CASSQGRQRETQYF. The CDR3, as DNA: TGCGCCAGCAGCCAAGGAAGACAGCGGGAGACCCAGTACTTC.